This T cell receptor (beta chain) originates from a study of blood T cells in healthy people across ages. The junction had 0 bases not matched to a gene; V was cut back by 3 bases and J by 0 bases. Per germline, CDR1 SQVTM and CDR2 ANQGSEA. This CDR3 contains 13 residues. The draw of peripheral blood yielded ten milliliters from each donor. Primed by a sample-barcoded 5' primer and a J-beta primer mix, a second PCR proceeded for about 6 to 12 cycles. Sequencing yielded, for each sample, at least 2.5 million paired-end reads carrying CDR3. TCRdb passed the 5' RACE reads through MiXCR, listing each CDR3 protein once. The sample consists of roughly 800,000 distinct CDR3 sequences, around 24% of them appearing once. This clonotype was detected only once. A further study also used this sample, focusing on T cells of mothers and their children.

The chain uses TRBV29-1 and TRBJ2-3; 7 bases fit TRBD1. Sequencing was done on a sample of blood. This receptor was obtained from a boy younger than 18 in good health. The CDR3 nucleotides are TGCAGCGTTGAGGACAGGAGCACAGATACGCAGTATTTT. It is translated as CSVEDRSTDTQYF.